The rows below give T cell receptor beta chains drawn from one sample of a study of blood T cell repertoires in COVID-19. Only in-frame clones appear in the TCRdb table, and some are missing; sequencing was by immunoSEQ multiplex PCR. The sample lists some 87,000 clones; over 70% were seen once. Sample: peripheral blood. Source of these receptors: a man aged 50 to 59 who had recovered from COVID-19. CDR3s include the opening cysteine and the closing phenylalanine or tryptophan. D genes are given only for firm matches. The size entry is marked missing in some rows and otherwise reads once, few, many or a size class.

V	J	D	size	DNA	CDR3
TRBV19	TRBJ2-1	TRBD2	.	TGTGCCAGTAGTCCGGGACTAGCGGGTACAAACAATGAGCAGTTCTTC	CASSPGLAGTNNEQFF
TRBV5-1	TRBJ2-7	TRBD1	.	TGCGCCAGCAGCGTAGGCGCAGGGGGTTCTTACGAGCAGTACTTC	CASSVGAGGSYEQYF
TRBV6-5	TRBJ2-1	TRBD1	.	TGTGCCAGCAAGCAGACAGGGGGCGCTCGGAATGAGCAGTTCTTC	CASKQTGGARNEQFF
TRBV5-1	TRBJ1-1	.	.	TGCGCCAGCAGCCAAGACGGAGCCAACACTGAAGCTTTCTTT	CASSQDGANTEAFF
TRBV3-1/TRBV3-2	TRBJ2-7	TRBD1	.	TGTGCCAGCAGCCAAGGAGTCCGGACAGGGCTTTACGAGCAGTACTTC	CASSQGVRTGLYEQYF
TRBV7-2	TRBJ1-1	TRBD1	.	TGTGCCAGCAGCTTACCTTTAGGACAGGGTATAGGGGGCCTCCGAGCTTTCTTT	CASSLPLGQGIGGLRAFF
TRBV11-2	TRBJ1-2	.	.	TGTGCCAGCAGCTTCGCGGAGGTGGGCGGAGGCTACACCTTC	CASSFAEVGGGYTF
TRBV28	TRBJ2-7	.	once	TGTGCCAGCAGTTACAGGGAATGGGCCTACGAGCAGTACTTC	CASSYREWAYEQYF
TRBV21-1	TRBJ1-4	.	.	TGTGCCAGCAGCAAACCGTATAGTAATGAAAAACTGTTTTTT	CASSKPYSNEKLFF
TRBV7-2	TRBJ1-3	.	.	TGTGCCAGCAGCTTAGAAGGAACTAGCTCTGGAAACACCATATATTTT	CASSLEGTSSGNTIYF
TRBV2	TRBJ2-5	.	.	TGTGCCAGCAGTGATGGCGACGGGGAGACCCAGTACTTC	CASSDGDGETQYF
TRBV11-2	TRBJ2-7	.	.	TGTGCCAGCAGGGGATTGGCAGGGGAATACTACGAGCAGTACTTC	CASRGLAGEYYEQYF
TRBV7-2	TRBJ2-1	.	.	TGTGCCAGCAGCTTACTCGCGGGGGCCTTTTCCTACAATGAGCAGTTCTTC	CASSLLAGAFSYNEQFF
TRBV9	TRBJ2-1	.	.	TGTGCCAGCAGCGTAGGAGGTATCCTCAATGAGCAGTTCTTC	CASSVGGILNEQFF
TRBV24-1	TRBJ2-4	.	.	TGTGCCACCAGCAGTCCCCAAAACATTCAGTACTTC	CATSSPQNIQYF
TRBV6-4	TRBJ2-1	.	.	TGTGCCAGCAGTGACAACTCATACAATGAGCAGTTCTTC	CASSDNSYNEQFF
TRBV6-6	TRBJ1-3	TRBD1	.	TGTGCCAGCAGTTACGGGGACAGGGGGCGTGGGGACACCATATATTTT	CASSYGDRGRGDTIYF
TRBV30	TRBJ1-4	.	.	TGTGCCTGGAGACCATCGAGTCGGGCTAATGAAAAACTGTTTTTT	CAWRPSSRANEKLFF
TRBV6-1	TRBJ2-1	TRBD2	.	TGTGCCAGCAGTGAAGCGCACGGACTAGCGGTTCTCAGCTCCTACAATGAGCAGTTCTTC	CASSEAHGLAVLSSYNEQFF
TRBV7-2	TRBJ1-3	.	.	TGTGCCAGCAGCTTAAACAGAGCTGGAAACACCATATATTTT	CASSLNRAGNTIYF
TRBV6-2/TRBV6-3	TRBJ2-5	.	.	TGTGCCAGCAGCGGGCGGGACGACAGCCAAGAGACCCAGTACTTC	CASSGRDDSQETQYF
TRBV6-4	TRBJ1-4	.	.	TGTGCCAGCAGTGACGGTTACCGAACTTCAACTAATGAAAAACTGTTTTTT	CASSDGYRTSTNEKLFF
TRBV7-8	TRBJ1-5	.	once	TGTGCCAGCAGTTCTACAGGGAATCAGCCCCAGCATTTT	CASSSTGNQPQHF
TRBV15	TRBJ2-5	.	few	TGTGCCACCAGCTCCAGAGGGGGGGGAGAGACCCAGTACTTC	CATSSRGGGETQYF
TRBV29-1	TRBJ2-3	TRBD2	.	TGCAGCTGCTTAGGACTAGCGGGAGTAAGCACAGATACGCAGTATTTT	CSCLGLAGVSTDTQYF
TRBV10-3	TRBJ1-1	.	.	TGTGCCATCAGATCAGGGTCTAAACCTGAAGCTTTCTTT	CAIRSGSKPEAFF
TRBV3-1/TRBV3-2	TRBJ2-5	.	.	TGTGCCAGCAGTTGGACTGGACAAGAGACCCAGTACTTC	CASSWTGQETQYF